This is a list of T cell receptor beta chains from one sample in a study of radiation and T cells in renal cell carcinoma. The table came from immunoSEQ multiplex PCR; TCRdb's copy has only in-frame clones and leaves some out. The top ten clones hold 5.5% to 7.5% of a sample with some 75,000 clones, around 76% of them seen once. This specimen consisted of blood, obtained from a patient whose treatment included radiotherapy and nephrectomy. Source of these receptors: a man aged 60-69 years with renal cell carcinoma. CDR3s include the opening cysteine and the closing phenylalanine or tryptophan. Each record gives: D gene, V gene, J gene, clone size, CDR3 DNA, CDR3 protein. D genes are given only for firm matches. Only part of the rows carry a size: once, few, many, or a class if the clone is expanded.

d_gene: TRBD1
v_gene: TRBV5-6
j_gene: TRBJ2-1
abundance: .
CDR3nt: TGTGCCAGCAGCCCGGGGACAGGGGCCAACAATGAGCAGTTCTTC
CDR3aa: CASSPGTGANNEQFF

d_gene: .
v_gene: TRBV4-2
j_gene: TRBJ2-1
abundance: .
CDR3nt: TGTGCCAGCAGCCAAGACACGTCGGGACTCTACAATGAGCAGTTCTTC
CDR3aa: CASSQDTSGLYNEQFF

d_gene: TRBD1
v_gene: TRBV4-3
j_gene: TRBJ1-5
abundance: .
CDR3nt: TGCGCCAGCAGCCAGGACAGGGGGAATCAGCCCCAGCATTTT
CDR3aa: CASSQDRGNQPQHF

d_gene: TRBD1
v_gene: TRBV28
j_gene: TRBJ2-5
abundance: .
CDR3nt: TGTGCCAGCAGGGGCGACAGGGGGCCACGGAGAGAGACCCAGTACTTC
CDR3aa: CASRGDRGPRRETQYF

d_gene: .
v_gene: TRBV29-1
j_gene: TRBJ2-3
abundance: .
CDR3nt: TGCAGCGTTTGGAGGGGCCTACTCACCACAGATACGCAGTATTTT
CDR3aa: CSVWRGLLTTDTQYF

d_gene: .
v_gene: TRBV5-1
j_gene: TRBJ1-4
abundance: .
CDR3nt: TGCGCCAGCAGCTTGGTTCCGGCAGGGGCTAATGAAAAACTGTTTTTT
CDR3aa: CASSLVPAGANEKLFF

d_gene: TRBD1
v_gene: TRBV19
j_gene: TRBJ2-5
abundance: medium-sized
CDR3nt: TGTGCCAGTAGCACGACAGGGTTCGAGACCCAGTACTTC
CDR3aa: CASSTTGFETQYF

d_gene: TRBD2
v_gene: TRBV19
j_gene: TRBJ2-1
abundance: once
CDR3nt: TGTGCCAGTAGCCCCCCCCACCCCACTGGACTAGCGGGAGGGCCCGGTAATGAGCAGTTCTTC
CDR3aa: CASSPPHPTGLAGGPGNEQFF

d_gene: TRBD1
v_gene: TRBV5-6
j_gene: TRBJ2-5
abundance: .
CDR3nt: TGTGCCAGCGAAGTCGCGACAGGGGGGGAGACCCAGTACTTC
CDR3aa: CASEVATGGETQYF

d_gene: TRBD1
v_gene: TRBV7-9
j_gene: TRBJ2-1
abundance: .
CDR3nt: TGTGCCAGCAGCTTAACCCGGGACAGGGTAAACAATGAGCAGTTCTTC
CDR3aa: CASSLTRDRVNNEQFF

d_gene: TRBD2
v_gene: TRBV28
j_gene: TRBJ2-7
abundance: .
CDR3nt: TGTGCCAGCCAGGGGATCCACAGCGGGGGGAGCTACGAGCAGTACTTC
CDR3aa: CASQGIHSGGSYEQYF

d_gene: TRBD1
v_gene: TRBV28
j_gene: TRBJ2-5
abundance: once
CDR3nt: TGTGCCAGCAGTTTAAAGGGCAAGGCCGGATGGGGCGGGACAGGGGAGACCCAGTACTTC
CDR3aa: CASSLKGKAGWGGTGETQYF

d_gene: .
v_gene: TRBV5-5
j_gene: TRBJ1-5
abundance: few
CDR3nt: TGTGCCAGCAGCTTGTGGGGAGAGCAGCCCCAGCATTTT
CDR3aa: CASSLWGEQPQHF

d_gene: .
v_gene: TRBV28
j_gene: TRBJ2-7
abundance: .
CDR3nt: TGTGCCAGCAGGTTCCCACAGGGTAGAATCTACGAGCAGTACTTC
CDR3aa: CASRFPQGRIYEQYF

d_gene: .
v_gene: TRBV5-1
j_gene: TRBJ2-3
abundance: .
CDR3nt: TGCGCCAGCAGCTTGGAAGGGGGGAGCCGAAGAGATACGCAGTATTTT
CDR3aa: CASSLEGGSRRDTQYF

d_gene: .
v_gene: TRBV5-6
j_gene: TRBJ1-3
abundance: .
CDR3nt: TGTGCCAGCAGCACTCCTCGACGGGACTCTGGAAACACCATATATTTT
CDR3aa: CASSTPRRDSGNTIYF